This T cell receptor (beta chain) comes out of a study of glioma-infiltrating T cells. Study-wide context: Samples included WHO grade II oligodendrogliomas or astrocytomas and initial-diagnosis grade IV glioblastomas. About 1 million peripheral T cells were targeted at roughly 4.5- to 11-fold coverage.

Amplification of TCR alpha and beta CDR3 regions from RNA used iRepertoire nested multiplex PCR. One-step reverse transcription and amplification started from approximately 100-400 ng of tissue mRNA or PBMC total RNA. MiXCR, applied by TCRdb to the multiplex PCR reads, yields one record per CDR3 protein. In the table there are fewer than 500,000 distinct CDR3 sequences, roughly 41% of which are singletons. With regard to this clonotype: The antigen remains unidentified.

V lost 1 base to trimming and J lost 6 bases, with 12 bases between them. The germline V gene has CDR1 KGHSH and CDR2 LQKENI. This CDR3 is built from 14 residues. Study-wide results and limits: Patients with low tissue-blood divergence carried a signature set of shared blood CDR3 motifs.

The sequenced sample was glioma tissue, nonneoplastic brain tissue, or PBMCs (not recorded which). This chain connects TRBV18 to TRBJ2-5; possible D gene TRBD2, 5 bases. This TCR derives from a human donor with low-grade glioma or glioblastoma, undergoing nonglioma brain surgery, or in good health (not recorded which). CDR3 sequence (DNA): TGTGCCAGCTCACCACTTAACGGGGAAAAGACCCAGTACTTC. This sequence encodes CASSPLNGEKTQYF.